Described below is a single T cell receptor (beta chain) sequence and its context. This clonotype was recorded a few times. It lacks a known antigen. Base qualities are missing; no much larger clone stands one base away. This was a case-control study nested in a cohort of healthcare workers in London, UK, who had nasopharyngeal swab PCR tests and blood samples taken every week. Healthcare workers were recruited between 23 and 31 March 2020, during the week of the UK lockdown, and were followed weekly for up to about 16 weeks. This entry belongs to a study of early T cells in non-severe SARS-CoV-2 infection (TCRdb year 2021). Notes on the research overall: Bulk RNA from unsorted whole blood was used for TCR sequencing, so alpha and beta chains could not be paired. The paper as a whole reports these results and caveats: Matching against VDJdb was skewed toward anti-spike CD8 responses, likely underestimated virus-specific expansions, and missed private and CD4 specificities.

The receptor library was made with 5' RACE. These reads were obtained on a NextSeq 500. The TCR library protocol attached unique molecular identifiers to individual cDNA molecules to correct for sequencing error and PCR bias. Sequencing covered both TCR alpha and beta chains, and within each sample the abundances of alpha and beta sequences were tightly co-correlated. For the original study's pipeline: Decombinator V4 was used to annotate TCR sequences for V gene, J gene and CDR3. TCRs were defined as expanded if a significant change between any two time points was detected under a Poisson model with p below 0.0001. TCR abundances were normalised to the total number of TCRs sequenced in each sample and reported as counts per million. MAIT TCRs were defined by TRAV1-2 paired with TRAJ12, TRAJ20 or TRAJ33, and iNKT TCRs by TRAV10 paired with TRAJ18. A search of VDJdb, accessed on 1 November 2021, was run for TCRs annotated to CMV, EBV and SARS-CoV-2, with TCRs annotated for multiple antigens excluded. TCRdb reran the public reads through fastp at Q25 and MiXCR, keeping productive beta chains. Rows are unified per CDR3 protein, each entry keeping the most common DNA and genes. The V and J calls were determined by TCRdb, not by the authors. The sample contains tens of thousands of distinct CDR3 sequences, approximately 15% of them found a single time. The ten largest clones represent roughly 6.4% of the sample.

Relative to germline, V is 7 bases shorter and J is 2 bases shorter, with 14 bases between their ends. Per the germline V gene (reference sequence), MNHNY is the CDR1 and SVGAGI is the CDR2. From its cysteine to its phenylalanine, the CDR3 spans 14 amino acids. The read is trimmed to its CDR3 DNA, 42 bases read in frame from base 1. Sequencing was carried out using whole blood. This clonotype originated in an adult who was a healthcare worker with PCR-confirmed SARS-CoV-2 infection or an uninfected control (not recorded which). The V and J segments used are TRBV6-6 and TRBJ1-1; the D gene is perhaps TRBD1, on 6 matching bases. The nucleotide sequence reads TGTGCCAGCATTCCCCCGGGGGCTAACACTGAAGCTTTCTTT. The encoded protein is CASIPPGANTEAFF.